The 4 T cell receptor beta chains below were found in one sample sequenced in a study of blood T cell repertoires in COVID-19. Only in-frame clones appear in the TCRdb table, and some are missing; sequencing was by immunoSEQ multiplex PCR. The table includes some 160,000 clones, around three quarters detected once. Sequencing was carried out using peripheral blood. Receptors were obtained from a man between 65 and 85 years old with active or convalescent COVID-19.

The rearrangement links TRBV6-1 to TRBJ1-5; 9 nucleotides agree with TRBD1. Germline V gives CDR1 MNHNS, CDR2 SASEGT. CDR3 length: 16 amino acids. V lost 5 bases and J lost 6; bases outside the gene matches: 11. In DNA, the CDR3 is TGTGCCAGCAGTCAAGACGGGACAGGGAGTAGTCAGCCCCAGCATTTT. Translating gives CASSQDGTGSSQPQHF.

This chain connects TRBV7-9 to TRBJ2-3, with D perhaps TRBD2 (7 bases). This CDR3 has 16 amino acids. The V end lost 3 bases, the J end lost 3 bases, and 16 bases lay between the germline ends. CDR1 SEHNR and CDR2 FQNEAQ come from the germline V gene (reference sequence). The CDR3 DNA follows: TGTGCCAGCAGCTTGGGGGCTAGCGGAGGTACAGATACGCAGTATTTT. It codes for CASSLGASGGTDTQYF.

This clone has just one count. For the CDR3, the DNA is TGTGCCTGGAGTGCCAGGGGGAAGAACACTGAAGCTTTCTTT. It codes for CAWSARGKNTEAFF. The chain carries TRBV30 and TRBJ1-1, with 7 bases identical to TRBD1. This CDR3 region has 14 residues. With V trimmed by 1 base and J by 1 base, 3 bases remained unmatched. The germline gives CDR1 GTSNPN, CDR2 SVGIG (reference sequence).

This clone was seen more than once but under ten times. This chain's CDR3 is CASSQDRVSKETQYF. CDR3 bases: TGTGCCAGCAGCCAAGACAGGGTATCTAAGGAGACCCAGTACTTC. The chain recombines TRBV3-1 (or the pseudogene TRBV3-2) with TRBJ2-5; D possibly corresponds to TRBD1 (5 bases). Trimming left V 0 bases short and J 5 bases short, with 13 bases between. This CDR3 region has 15 residues. Germline V gene lookup returns CDR1 LGHDT and CDR2 YNNKEL (reference sequence).